This T cell receptor (beta chain) was profiled in a study of blood T cell repertoires in COVID-19. In the study overall: COVID-19 samples from acute and convalescent phases originated in the United States, Italy and Spain.

CDR1 and CDR2 from the germline V gene are MGHDK and SYGVNS. The CDR3 consists of 14 residues. The trim removed 3 bases at V and 7 bases at J, leaving 2 bases unmatched. The protocol was immunoSEQ multiplex PCR, while the TCRdb copy is restricted to in-frame clones and leaves out a portion. The sample yields approximately 130,000 clones, around 83% seen once. Material for sequencing was PBMCs or T cells enriched from blood (not recorded which). This receptor was identified in a man aged 25 to 40 who had recovered from COVID-19. V gene TRBV25-1 combines with J gene TRBJ1-4; 10 nucleotides line up with TRBD1. The DNA of the CDR3 is TGTGCCAGCAGTGAGGACAGGGGGGCTGAAAAACTGTTTTTT. Residues: CASSEDRGAEKLFF.